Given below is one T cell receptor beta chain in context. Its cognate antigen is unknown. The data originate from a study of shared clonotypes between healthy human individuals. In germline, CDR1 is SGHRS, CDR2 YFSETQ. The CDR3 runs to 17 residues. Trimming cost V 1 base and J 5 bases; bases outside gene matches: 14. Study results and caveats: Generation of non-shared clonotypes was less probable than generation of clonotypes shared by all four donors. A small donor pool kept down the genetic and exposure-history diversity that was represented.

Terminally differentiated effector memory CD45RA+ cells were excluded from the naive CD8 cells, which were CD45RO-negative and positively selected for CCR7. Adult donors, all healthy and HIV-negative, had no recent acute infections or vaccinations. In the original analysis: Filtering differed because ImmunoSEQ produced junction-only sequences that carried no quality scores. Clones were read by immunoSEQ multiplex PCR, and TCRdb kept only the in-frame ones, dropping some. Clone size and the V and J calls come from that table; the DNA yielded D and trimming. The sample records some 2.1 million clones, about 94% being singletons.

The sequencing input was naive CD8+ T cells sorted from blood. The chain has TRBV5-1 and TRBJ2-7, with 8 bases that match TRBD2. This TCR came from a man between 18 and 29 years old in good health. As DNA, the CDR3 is TGCGCCAGCAGCTTGAGTCCCAGCGGGAGTGAGGGGCACGAGCAGTACTTC. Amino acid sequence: CASSLSPSGSEGHEQYF. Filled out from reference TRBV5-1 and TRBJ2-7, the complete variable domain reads KAGVTQTPRYLIKTRGQQVTLSCSPISGHRSVSWYQQTPGQGLQFLFEYFSETQRNKGNFPGRFSGRQFSNSRSEMNVSTLELGDSALYLCASSLSPSGSEGHEQYFGPGTRLTVT.